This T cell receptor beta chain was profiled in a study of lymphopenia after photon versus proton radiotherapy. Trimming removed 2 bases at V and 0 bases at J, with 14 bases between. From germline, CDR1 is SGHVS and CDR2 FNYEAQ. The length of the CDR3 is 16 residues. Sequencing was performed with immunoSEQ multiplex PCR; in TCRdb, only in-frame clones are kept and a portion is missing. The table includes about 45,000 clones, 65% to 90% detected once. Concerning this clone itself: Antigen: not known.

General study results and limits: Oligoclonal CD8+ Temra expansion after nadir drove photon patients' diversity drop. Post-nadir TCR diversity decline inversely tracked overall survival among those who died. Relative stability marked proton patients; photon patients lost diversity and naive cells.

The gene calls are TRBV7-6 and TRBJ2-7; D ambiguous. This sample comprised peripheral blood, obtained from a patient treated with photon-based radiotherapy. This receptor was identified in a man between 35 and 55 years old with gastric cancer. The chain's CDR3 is CASSLYPAKSSYEQYF. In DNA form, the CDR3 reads TGTGCCAGCAGCTTATATCCCGCAAAGAGCTCCTACGAGCAGTACTTC.